The clone carrying this TCR beta chain has just a few counts. There are 15 residues in the CDR3. Trimming took 5 bases from V and 3 from J; bases not matched to a gene: 7. Germline values: CDR1 MNHEY, CDR2 SMNVEV (reference sequence). The sample originates from a study of blood T cell repertoires in COVID-19. The data were produced by immunoSEQ multiplex PCR, yet TCRdb's version contains in-frame clones alone and is incomplete. Here the sample spans about 140,000 clones, 85% to 90% being singletons. This TCR was sampled from a human donor in a cohort sampled during active COVID-19. The specimen was peripheral blood. The rearrangement joins TRBV27 to TRBJ2-3, with 8 nucleotides matching TRBD1. CDR3 sequence: CASSRRTGSTDTQYF. The DNA of the CDR3 is TGTGCCAGCAGTAGAAGGACAGGGTCGACAGATACGCAGTATTTT.